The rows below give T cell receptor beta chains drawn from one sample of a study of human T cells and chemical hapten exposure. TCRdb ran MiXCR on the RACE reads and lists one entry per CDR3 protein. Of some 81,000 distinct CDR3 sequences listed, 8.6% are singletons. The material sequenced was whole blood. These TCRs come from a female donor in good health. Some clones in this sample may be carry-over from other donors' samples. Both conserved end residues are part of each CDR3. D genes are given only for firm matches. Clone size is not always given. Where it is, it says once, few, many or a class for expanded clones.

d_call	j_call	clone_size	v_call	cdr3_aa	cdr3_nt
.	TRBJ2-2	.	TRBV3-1	CASSLGAGNTGELFF	TGTGCCAGCAGCCTTGGGGCGGGGAACACCGGGGAGCTGTTTTTT
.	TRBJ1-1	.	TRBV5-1	CASSLDKPNTEAFF	TGCGCCAGCAGCTTGGACAAACCGAACACTGAAGCTTTCTTT
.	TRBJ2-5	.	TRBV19	CASSIELDQETQYF	TGTGCCAGTAGTATAGAGTTGGACCAAGAGACCCAGTACTTC
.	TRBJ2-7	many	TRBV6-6	CASSYTGRLYEQYF	TGTGCCAGCAGTTACACAGGAAGACTTTACGAGCAGTACTTC
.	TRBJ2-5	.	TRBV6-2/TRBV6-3	CASSLNGARETQYF	TGTGCCAGCAGTTTGAACGGGGCGCGCGAGACCCAGTACTTC
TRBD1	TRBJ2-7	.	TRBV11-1	CASSKTGQGPDEQYF	TGTGCCAGCAGCAAGACGGGACAGGGGCCCGACGAGCAGTACTTC
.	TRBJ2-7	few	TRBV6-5	CASSYSRGVGNEQYF	TGTGCCAGCAGTTACTCGAGGGGGGTCGGCAACGAGCAGTACTTC
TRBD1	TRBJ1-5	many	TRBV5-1	CASREGASANQPQHF	TGCGCCAGCAGAGAGGGGGCGAGCGCGAATCAGCCCCAGCATTTT
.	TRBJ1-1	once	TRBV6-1	CVSKRGSAAVTNTEAFF	TGTGTCAGCAAGAGGGGCAGTGCAGCGGTGACGAACACTGAAGCTTTCTTT
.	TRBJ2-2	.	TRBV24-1	CATRDTNTGELFF	TGTGCCACCAGGGACACGAACACCGGGGAGCTGTTTTTT
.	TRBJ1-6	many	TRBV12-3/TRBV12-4	CASSSQINSPLHF	TGTGCCAGCAGTTCCCAAATTAATTCACCCCTCCACTTT
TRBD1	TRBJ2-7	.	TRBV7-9	CASSEDRISYEQYF	TGTGCCAGCAGCGAGGACAGGATTAGCTACGAGCAGTACTTC
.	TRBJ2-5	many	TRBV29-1	CSVEGSSGYETQYF	TGCAGCGTTGAGGGTTCGAGCGGGTACGAGACCCAGTACTTC
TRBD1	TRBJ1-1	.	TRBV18	CASSPLPGTGRNTEAFF	TGTGCCAGCTCACCACTACCTGGGACAGGTCGGAACACTGAAGCTTTCTTT
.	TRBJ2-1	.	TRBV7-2	CASSSPGAGNEQFF	TGTGCCAGCAGCTCCCCAGGGGCCGGAAATGAGCAGTTCTTC
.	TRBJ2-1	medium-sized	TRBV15	CATSSSVGGNEQFF	TGTGCCACCAGCAGCAGCGTAGGAGGGAATGAGCAGTTCTTC
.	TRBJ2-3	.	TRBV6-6	CASSFPGSTDTQYF	TGTGCCAGCAGTTTTCCGGGTAGCACAGATACGCAGTATTTT
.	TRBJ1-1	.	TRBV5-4	CASSPGPTSVTEAFF	TGTGCCAGCAGCCCCGGCCCGACATCGGTCACTGAAGCTTTCTTT
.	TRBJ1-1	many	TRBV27	CASSSQGRVWAFF	TGTGCCAGCAGTTCCCAGGGGCGGGTTTGGGCTTTCTTT
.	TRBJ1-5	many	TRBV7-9	CASSLVGSENQPQHF	TGTGCCAGCAGCTTAGTCGGCAGTGAAAATCAGCCCCAGCATTTT
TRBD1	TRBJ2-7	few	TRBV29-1	CSTLKLQGTRYEQYF	TGCAGCACCCTCAAATTACAGGGGACGAGGTACGAGCAGTACTTC
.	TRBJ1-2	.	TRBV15	CATSRETGGGYTF	TGTGCCACCAGCAGAGAGACAGGAGGTGGCTACACCTTC
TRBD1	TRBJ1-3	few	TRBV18	CASSPETGGTGNTIYF	TGTGCCAGCTCACCAGAAACAGGGGGTACTGGAAACACCATATATTTT
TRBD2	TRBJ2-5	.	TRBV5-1	CASSLVASGEETQYF	TGCGCCAGCAGCTTGGTTGCTAGCGGGGAAGAGACCCAGTACTTC
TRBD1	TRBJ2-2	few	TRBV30	CAWLPTGTGGGGELFF	TGTGCCTGGCTCCCCACCGGGACAGGGGGCGGCGGGGAGCTGTTTTTT
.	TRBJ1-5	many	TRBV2	CASTLTSGSNQPQHF	TGTGCCAGCACCCTAACCTCAGGGAGCAATCAGCCCCAGCATTTT
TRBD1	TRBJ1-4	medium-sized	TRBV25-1	CASSPQDRSNEKLFF	TGTGCCAGCAGTCCACAGGACAGGTCGAATGAAAAACTGTTTTTT
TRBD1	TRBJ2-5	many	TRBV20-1	CSVTDRVKQETQYF	TGCAGTGTTACCGACAGGGTGAAACAAGAGACCCAGTACTTC
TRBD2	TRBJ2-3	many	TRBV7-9	CASSLVSSSGALDTQYF	TGTGCCAGCAGCTTAGTGAGTAGTAGCGGGGCGCTGGATACGCAGTATTTT
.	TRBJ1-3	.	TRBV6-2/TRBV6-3	CASSQSGNTIYF	TGTGCCAGCAGCCAATCCGGAAACACCATATATTTT
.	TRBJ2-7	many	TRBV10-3	CAISTGYSYEQYF	TGTGCCATCAGTACAGGGTACAGCTACGAGCAGTACTTC
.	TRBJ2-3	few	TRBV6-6	CASSYSSSRDTQYF	TGTGCCAGCAGTTACTCCTCATCCAGAGATACGCAGTATTTT
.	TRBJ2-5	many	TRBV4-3	CASSLLGAGARGETQYF	TGCGCCAGCAGCCTCCTGGGGGCGGGGGCGAGGGGAGAGACCCAGTACTTC
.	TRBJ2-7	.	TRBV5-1	CASSLAISSADYEQYF	TGCGCCAGCAGCTTGGCCATTAGTTCAGCCGACTACGAGCAGTACTTC
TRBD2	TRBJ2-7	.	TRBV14	CASSLETSGGPIEQYF	TGTGCCAGCAGCCTAGAAACTAGCGGGGGGCCTATCGAGCAGTACTTC
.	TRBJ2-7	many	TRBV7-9	CASSPGNEQYF	TGTGCCAGCAGCCCCGGGAACGAGCAGTACTTC
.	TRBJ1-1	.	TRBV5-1	CASSSALNTEAFF	TGCGCCAGCAGCTCCGCATTGAACACTGAAGCTTTCTTT
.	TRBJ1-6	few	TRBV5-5	CASSRTGHGSPLHF	TGTGCCAGCAGCCGAACAGGGCACGGTTCACCCCTCCACTTT
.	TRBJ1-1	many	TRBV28	CASSLHGGATEAFF	TGTGCCAGCAGTTTACATGGCGGGGCCACTGAAGCTTTCTTT
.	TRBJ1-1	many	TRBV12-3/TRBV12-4	CASRHKMNTEAFF	TGTGCCAGCAGGCACAAGATGAACACTGAAGCTTTCTTT
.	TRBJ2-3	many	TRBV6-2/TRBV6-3	CASSYPGSDTQYF	TGTGCCAGCAGTTACCCTGGCTCAGATACGCAGTATTTT
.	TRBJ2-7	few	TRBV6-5	CASSLDQFTYEQYF	TGTGCCAGCAGTTTGGACCAATTCACCTACGAGCAGTACTTC
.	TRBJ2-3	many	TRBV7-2	CASSLQSLAPDTQYF	TGTGCCAGCAGCCTACAGTCCCTAGCCCCAGATACGCAGTATTTT
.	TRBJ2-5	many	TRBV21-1	CASLHRGPRDYMSPQQETQYF	TGTGCCAGTCTGCACCGGGGGCCCCGGGATTATATGTCCCCGCAGCAAGAGACCCAGTACTTC
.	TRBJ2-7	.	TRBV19	CASSVDSLSVYEQYF	TGTGCCAGTAGTGTGGACAGCCTCTCAGTCTACGAGCAGTACTTC
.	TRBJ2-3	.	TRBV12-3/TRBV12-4	CASRVGTRITDTQYF	TGTGCCAGCAGGGTCGGGACTCGCATCACAGATACGCAGTATTTT
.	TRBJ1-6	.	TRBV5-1	CASSSDPGDGSPLHF	TGCGCCAGCAGCTCAGACCCGGGGGACGGATCACCCCTCCACTTT
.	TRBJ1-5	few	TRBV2	CAGGTHNQPQHF	TGTGCCGGCGGGACACACAATCAGCCCCAGCATTTT
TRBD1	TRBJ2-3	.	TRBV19	CASSIETGSRTDTQYF	TGTGCCAGTAGTATTGAGACAGGGAGCCGGACGGATACGCAGTATTTT
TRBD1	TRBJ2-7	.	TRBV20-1	CSARVQGVYEQYF	TGCAGTGCTAGAGTACAGGGGGTGTACGAGCAGTACTTC
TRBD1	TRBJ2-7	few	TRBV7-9	CASSLVRQGYEQYF	TGTGCCAGCAGCTTAGTCCGACAGGGATACGAGCAGTACTTC
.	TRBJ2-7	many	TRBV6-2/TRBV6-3	CASSRQGRGSYEQYF	TGTGCCAGCAGCCGCCAGGGCAGAGGCTCCTACGAGCAGTACTTC
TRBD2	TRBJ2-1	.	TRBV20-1	CSASGGDYNEQFF	TGCAGTGCTAGCGGGGGGGACTACAATGAGCAGTTCTTC
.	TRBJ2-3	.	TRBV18	CASSPEDIRGDTQYF	TGTGCCAGCTCACCGGAGGACATCCGGGGAGATACGCAGTATTTT